This TCR beta chain originates from a study of T-cell memory formation after mild COVID-19 (dated by TCRdb to about 2021). For the wider study: Most TCR sequence clusters were specific to one of the two donors. Longitudinal TCRalpha and TCRbeta repertoire sequencing tracked T-cell clones expanding and contracting after mild COVID-19 in two donors. The cohort comprised two young, previously healthy adult volunteers, one female and one male. Study-level results and caveats: Some responding clones were detected in pre-infection memory, suggesting pre-existing cross-reactive memory T cells joined the SARS-CoV-2 response. Only a couple of mild cases were covered in the study, and larger cohorts including severe cases with pre-infection samples were considered necessary. The second-wave clones that peaked on day 37 were not confirmed to be SARS-CoV-2 specific. From day 15 to 85, contracting clones showed balanced CD4/CD8 phenotypes, whereas a second wave of clones that expanded from day 15 to 37 leaned towards CD4+. Contracting CD4+ clones turned up mainly in the CM and EM memory subsets, whereas EMRA was where CD8+ clones were enriched.

Ficoll-Paque density gradient centrifugation was the method used to isolate PBMCs. This clonotype was observed a handful of times. Its target antigen remains unknown. Within one base of it there is no much larger clone, and no base qualities were kept. TCRdb shows the sequencer as Illumina NovaSeq 6000. Using 5'RACE with constant-segment primers, TCRalpha and TCRbeta cDNA libraries were constructed, with sample barcodes and unique molecular identifiers added in the process. RNA was extracted from every sample with Trizol reagent. Libraries were amplified in two PCR steps, with a second sample barcode and Illumina TruSeq adapters added in the second step. Sequencing of the libraries was done on an Illumina NovaSeq, producing 2 x 150 bp paired-end reads. The paper's processing steps were these. Reads were demultiplexed and collapsed into UMI-guided consensus sequences with migec v1.2.7. Using mixcr v2.1.11, the UMI consensuses were aligned to TRA and TRB V and J templates and assembled into clonotypes. Clonotypes were classified as expanded or contracted when called significant by both edgeR and NoisET, with noise models trained on biological replicates. For edgeR calls, the cutoffs were a false discovery rate-adjusted p below 0.01 and a log2 fold-change threshold of 1. As an exploratory analysis of dynamics, max-normalized trajectories of the 1000 most abundant clonotypes were examined with PCA combined with hierarchical clustering. Separately sequenced CD4+ and CD8+ repertoires were used to assign a CD4 or CD8 phenotype to each responding clone. TCRdb took the public reads, trimmed them with fastp at Q25, ran MiXCR for clone calling and kept in-frame beta chains. Each entry is one CDR3 protein sequence, shown with its most common DNA and genes. TCRdb's processing, not the authors' own work, is the source of the V and J calls. The sample table lists about 260,000 distinct CDR3 sequences, 15% to 20% of them with a count of one. The ten biggest clones cover around 23% of the sample.

The TCR was taken from a man aged 18 to 35 who had mild COVID-19 (a few samples of this study predate the infection). The sample titles of this study are shuffled in the database, so cell type and time point are left out; the donor was told from shared clones. Sequencing was performed on PBMCs or a T cell subset sorted from them (not recorded which).

The CDR3 protein sequence reads: CASSEAGLQGNEQFF. The DNA reads TGTGCCAGCTCAGAGGCGGGACTCCAAGGCAATGAGCAGTTCTTC. This chain is built from TRBV18 and TRBJ2-1; the D segment could be TRBD2, given 6 matching bases. A distance of 17 bases separates the germline ends of V and J, which lose 5 bases and 6 bases respectively. Based on the germline V gene, the CDR1 and CDR2 sequences are KGHSH and LQKENI. Counted from cysteine to phenylalanine, this CDR3 has 15 amino acids. The retained sequence is limited to the CDR3, 45 bases, with the frame set at the first base.